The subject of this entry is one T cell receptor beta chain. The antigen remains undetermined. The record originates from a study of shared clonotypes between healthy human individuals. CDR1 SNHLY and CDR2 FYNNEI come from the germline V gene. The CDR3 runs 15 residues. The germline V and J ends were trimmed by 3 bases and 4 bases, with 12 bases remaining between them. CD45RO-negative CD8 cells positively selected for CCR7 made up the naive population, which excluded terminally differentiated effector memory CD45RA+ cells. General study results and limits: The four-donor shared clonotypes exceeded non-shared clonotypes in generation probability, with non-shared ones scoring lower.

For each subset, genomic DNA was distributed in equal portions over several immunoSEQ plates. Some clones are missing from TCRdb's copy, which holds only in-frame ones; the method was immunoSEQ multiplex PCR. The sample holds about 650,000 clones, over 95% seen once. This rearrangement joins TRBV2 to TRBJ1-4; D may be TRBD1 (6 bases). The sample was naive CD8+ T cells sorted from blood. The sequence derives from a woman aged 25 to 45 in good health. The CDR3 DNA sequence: TGTGCCAGCAGTGACCGACAGGCGAATAATGAAAAACTGTTTTTT. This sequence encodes CASSDRQANNEKLFF.